Following are 30 T cell receptor beta chains from one sample sequenced in a study of cytomegalovirus exposure and HLA in healthy donors. This PCR relied on a set of 60 Vbeta primers and 13 Jbeta primers. The assay was immunoSEQ multiplex PCR, and TCRdb's table has in-frame clones only and misses some. The sample includes 150,000 or so clones, roughly 80% of them seen just once. The sequenced material came from PBMCs. The receptors here all came from a middle-aged man in good health and CMV-seronegative.

In regard to this clone: Distinct nucleotide sequences in the sample also encode this CDR3. The rearrangement uses TRBV4-1 and TRBJ1-6, with TRBD1 matching over 12 bases. V lost 4 bases and J lost 6; bases outside the gene matches: 1. Germline CDR1 reads MGHRA; CDR2 reads YSYEKL. The length of the CDR3 is 15 residues. The CDR3 loop is CASSRGQGANSPLHF. Here the CDR3 DNA reads TGCGCCAGCAGCCGGGGACAGGGGGCTAATTCACCCCTCCACTTT.

The chain has TRBV4-2 and TRBJ2-2; possible D gene TRBD2, 6 bases. Germline V CDR1 and CDR2: LGHNA, YNFKEQ. The V end was cut by 0 bases, the J end by 1 base, with 12 bases between. The CDR3 has 17 residues. The CDR3 loop reads CASSQDGRGGNTGELFF. The CDR3 DNA reads TGTGCCAGCAGCCAAGATGGTAGGGGAGGGAACACCGGGGAGCTGTTTTTT.

This clone came up once. The CDR3 here is CASSLWSGLIGGAYF. CDR3 DNA sequence: TGTGCCAGCAGTTTATGGTCAGGGCTTATCGGGGGGGCCTACTTC. The chain employs TRBV28 and TRBJ2-5, with 8 bases that match TRBD2. Unmatched junction bases numbered 14, after V lost 0 bases and J lost 14 bases. This CDR3 is built from 15 residues. Looked up from germline, CDR1 is MDHEN and CDR2 is SYDVKM. Together with reference TRBV28 and TRBJ2-5, the CDR3 gives the full variable domain: DVKVTQSSRYLVKRTGEKVFLECVQDMDHENMFWYRQDPGLGLRLIYFSYDVKMKEKGDIPEGYSVSREKKERFSLILESASTNQTSMYLCASSLWSGLIGGAYFGPGTRLLVL.

This rearrangement joins TRBV5-6 to TRBJ1-2; D gene ambiguous. The V end was cut by 4 bases, the J end by 10 bases, with 14 bases between. Germline CDR1 is SGHDT and CDR2 is YYEEEE. This CDR3 has 12 residues. For the CDR3, the DNA is TGTGCCAGCAGCCCCGGCCGGGGTGACTACACCTTC. Protein sequence: CASSPGRGDYTF.

The J gene is TRBJ2-7, the V gene TRBV28; weak D call: TRBD1 (5 bases). This CDR3 contains 12 residues. CDR1 and CDR2 from the germline V gene are MDHEN and SYDVKM. The V end was cut by 5 bases, the J end by 3 bases, with 8 bases between. The CDR3 is CASSQQGYEQYF. For the CDR3, the DNA is TGTGCCAGCAGTCAGCAGGGCTACGAGCAGTACTTC.

The chain combines TRBV30 with TRBJ1-5; D is undetermined. Deletions cut 3 bases from V and 6 bases from J, with 9 bases between. This CDR3 comprises 12 residues. Germline assignment: CDR1 GTSNPN and CDR2 SVGIG (reference sequence). The CDR3 sequence is CAWSEDTQPQHF. CDR3 nucleotides: TGTGCCTGGAGCGAAGACACTCAGCCCCAGCATTTT.

This clone was counted between two and nine times. This rearrangement joins TRBV6-6 to TRBJ1-1; 9 bases match TRBD1. The CDR3 is 13 residues long. CDR1 is MNHNY, CDR2 SVGAGI, per germline (reference sequence). V was clipped by 5 bases and J by 8 bases; unmatched bases: 6. Written as DNA, the CDR3 is TGTGCCAGCAGTCTAACGACAGGGGGGGAAGCTTTCTTT. Translated: CASSLTTGGEAFF.

This clone was detected only once. The gene calls are TRBV29-1 and TRBJ1-2; no definite D call. Per germline, CDR1 SQVTM and CDR2 ANQGSEA. This CDR3 spans 13 amino acids. Trimming shortened V by 6 bases and J by 2 bases, and 13 bases separated the two germline ends. The CDR3: CSVPPEGNYGYTF. DNA of the CDR3: TGCAGCGTCCCCCCGGAGGGAAACTATGGCTACACCTTC.

The count of this clone is one. The chain carries TRBV13 and TRBJ1-6; D gene ambiguous. Trimming took off 6 bases at V and 6 bases at J, with 12 bases between the two ends. Germline CDR1 PRHDT, CDR2 FYEKMQ (reference sequence). The CDR3 extends over 14 amino acids. The CDR3 DNA follows: TGTGCCAGCAGGAATGCGGAGTCTAATTCACCCCTCCACTTT. Translating gives CASRNAESNSPLHF.

The chain carries TRBV7-2 and TRBJ2-2; D not certain. Germline V gene data show CDR1 as SGHTA and CDR2 as FQGNSA. Trimming took off 5 bases at V and 6 bases at J, with 13 bases between the two ends. The CDR3 is 14 residues long. The CDR3 sequence is CASSPSLAPGELFF. In nucleotides, the CDR3 is TGTGCCAGCAGCCCATCGTTGGCACCCGGGGAGCTGTTTTTT.

The rearrangement links TRBV11-3 to TRBJ1-2, with TRBD1 as a possible D gene (5 bases). V lost 11 bases and J lost 3, with 13 bases in between. Germline lookup yields CDR1 SGHNT and CDR2 YENEEA. The CDR3 contains 12 residues. In DNA, the CDR3 is TGTGCCCCCCTGGAAGGGGACTATGGCTACACCTTC. This translates into CAPLEGDYGYTF. The whole variable domain, remainder taken from reference TRBV11-3 and TRBJ1-2, is EAGVVQSPRYKIIEKKQPVAFWCNPISGHNTLYWYLQNLGQGPELLIRYENEEAVDDSQLPKDRFSAERLKGVDSTLKIQPAELGDSAVYLCAPLEGDYGYTFGSGTRLTVV.

This clone was found once. The J gene is TRBJ2-7, the V gene TRBV27; weak D call: TRBD1 (6 bases). CDR3 length equals 16 residues. Germline assignment: CDR1 MNHEY and CDR2 SMNVEV (reference sequence). Trimming pared 7 bases from V and 5 bases from J, leaving 24 bases between. CDR3 DNA sequence: TGTGCCAGCACCTCCTCGTGGCAGGGGACGATTCACGAGCAGTACTTC. It specifies CASTSSWQGTIHEQYF.

The rearrangement uses TRBV19 and TRBJ2-7; 7 nucleotides align to TRBD2. This CDR3 contains 15 residues. V shed 2 bases, J shed 2 bases, and the junction held 6 bases outside the gene matches. CDR1 and CDR2 from the germline V gene are LNHDA and SQIVND (reference sequence). The CDR3 reads CASSISPGRAYEQYF. The CDR3 coding sequence is TGTGCCAGTAGTATATCTCCAGGGAGGGCCTACGAGCAGTACTTC.

This sequence joins TRBV19 and TRBJ1-2; unclear D gene. Germline V gives CDR1 LNHDA, CDR2 SQIVND (reference sequence). The CDR3 is made up of 12 amino acids. V shed 3 bases and J shed 4 bases, with 6 bases lying between them. The DNA of the CDR3 is TGTGCCAGTAGTATCCTCCGCTATGGCTACACCTTC. Its protein is CASSILRYGYTF.

This clone was observed a few times. The V gene is TRBV5-8, the J gene TRBJ1-5; D is undetermined. Trimming stripped 5 bases from V and 5 bases from J, with 11 bases between. The germline V gene has CDR1 SGHTS and CDR2 YDEGEE. This CDR3 spans 13 amino acids. The CDR3 region has the DNA TGTGCCAGCAGTGAGGGTCCCTATCAGCCCCAGCATTTT. Its translation is CASSEGPYQPQHF.

V and J are TRBV19 and TRBJ1-2; D remains ambiguous. CDR1 LNHDA and CDR2 SQIVND come from the germline V gene (reference sequence). This CDR3 has 12 residues. Trimming stripped 2 bases from V and 3 bases from J, with 4 bases between. DNA of the CDR3: TGTGCCAGTAGTATAACGGACTATGGCTACACCTTC. Translated, it gives CASSITDYGYTF.

J is TRBJ2-7 and V is TRBV9; D call uncertain. The CDR3 is 15 residues long. CDR1 SGDLS and CDR2 YYNGEE come from the germline V gene. With 4 bases removed from V and 2 bases from J, the gap between germline ends came to 16 bases. The CDR3 spells CASSSSVGSAYEQYF. As DNA, the CDR3 is TGTGCCAGCAGCTCTTCGGTCGGGTCAGCCTACGAGCAGTACTTC. The full variable domain, completed using reference TRBV9 and TRBJ2-7, is DSGVTQTPKHLITATGQRVTLRCSPRSGDLSVYWYQQSLDQGLQFLIQYYNGEERAKGNILERFSAQQFPDLHSELNLSSLELGDSALYFCASSSSVGSAYEQYFGPGTRLTVT.

This sequence joins TRBV20-1 and TRBJ1-2; unclear D gene. With 3 bases removed from V and 5 bases from J, the gap between germline ends came to 4 bases. The CDR3 is 10 residues long. Germline loops: CDR1 DFQATT, CDR2 SNEGSKA (reference sequence). The CDR3 nucleotides are TGCAGTGCTAGCCAATATGGCTACACCTTC. Translating it yields CSASQYGYTF.

This clone has only a few counts. This rearrangement joins TRBV7-6 to TRBJ2-2, with TRBD2 as a possible D gene (5 bases). V shed 0 bases and J shed 6 bases, with 11 bases lying between them. Per germline, CDR1 SGHVS and CDR2 FNYEAQ. This CDR3 has 15 amino acids. The CDR3 coding sequence is TGTGCCAGCAGCTTAGCGGTTCTCGGGGCCGGGGAGCTGTTTTTT. It is translated as CASSLAVLGAGELFF.

This rearrangement joins TRBV29-1 to TRBJ1-1; perhaps TRBD1 as D (5 bases). The ends were cut back, 8 bases at V and 10 bases at J, with 17 bases in the middle. Per the germline V gene, CDR1 is SQVTM and CDR2 is ANQGSEA. The CDR3 contains 11 residues. The CDR3 loop reads CSTRPDRRAFF. CDR3 DNA sequence: TGCAGCACCCGGCCCGACAGACGAGCTTTCTTT. Complete variable domain (other parts from reference TRBV29-1 and TRBJ1-1): SAVISQKPSRDICQRGTSLTIQCQVDSQVTMMFWYRQQPGQSLTLIATANQGSEATYESGFVIDKFPISRPNLTFSTLTVSNMSPEDSSIYLCSTRPDRRAFFGQGTRLTVV.

The V gene is TRBV28, the J gene TRBJ1-3; tentative D call: TRBD1 (6 bases). The CDR3 covers 15 residues. Trimming took off 5 bases at V and 0 bases at J, with 11 bases between the two ends. Germline CDR1 reads MDHEN; CDR2 reads SYDVKM. CDR3 amino acids: CASSTTGFSGNTIYF. CDR3 bases: TGTGCCAGCAGTACTACAGGGTTCTCTGGAAACACCATATATTTT.

The chain couples TRBV7-3 to TRBJ2-1; 14 nucleotides agree with TRBD2. V dropped 5 bases and J dropped 9; count of bases not matched to a gene: 6. This CDR3 contains 15 residues. Germline V CDR1 and CDR2: SGHTA, FQGTGA. The CDR3 loop reads CASSPEGLAGAEQFF. The CDR3 DNA reads TGTGCCAGCAGCCCGGAGGGACTAGCGGGGGCTGAGCAGTTCTTC.

The chain uses TRBV7-9 and TRBJ1-5, with D possibly TRBD1 on 6 matching bases. This CDR3 has 15 residues. Germline V lookup: CDR1 SEHNR, CDR2 FQNEAQ (reference sequence). Trimming removed 1 base at V and 3 bases at J, with 10 bases between. In DNA, the CDR3 is TGTGCCAGCAGCTTAGGGGGGACACCCAATCAGCCCCAGCATTTT. It specifies CASSLGGTPNQPQHF.

The chain uses TRBV6-5 and TRBJ2-6; D ambiguous. Trimming removed 4 bases at V and 2 bases at J, with 9 bases between. Germline lookup yields CDR1 MNHEY and CDR2 SVGAGI. This CDR3 is 15 amino acids long. The CDR3 coding sequence is TGTGCCAGCAGTTTCCAGTTGGCTGGGGCCAACGTCCTGACTTTC. It yields the protein CASSFQLAGANVLTF.

V gene TRBV9 combines with J gene TRBJ2-2, with 7 positions matching TRBD2. The length of the CDR3 is 16 residues. The J segment lost 4 bases and the V segment lost 4 bases, leaving 10 bases of the junction unmatched. CDR1 is SGDLS, CDR2 YYNGEE, per germline. In DNA form, the CDR3 reads TGTGCCAGCAGCACGGGGAGGGACTACCTCACCGGGGAGCTGTTTTTT. Encoded protein: CASSTGRDYLTGELFF.

The chain links TRBV7-3 to TRBJ1-1, with 11 bases lining up with TRBD1. Germline CDR1 SGHTA, CDR2 FQGTGA. The CDR3 length is 16 residues. J gave up 8 bases and V 5 bases, and 13 bases lay outside the gene matches. The chain's CDR3 is CASSPTGTGGLNEAFF. For the CDR3, the DNA is TGTGCCAGCAGCCCCACCGGGACAGGGGGGTTAAACGAAGCTTTCTTT.

The chain couples TRBV11-2 to TRBJ2-1; possible D gene TRBD1, 6 bases. V shed 4 bases and J shed 8 bases, with 15 bases lying between them. Germline-derived CDR1 and CDR2 are SGHAT and FQNNGV. The CDR3 runs 14 residues. CDR3 sequence (DNA): TGTGCCAGCAGCTCCCTCAGGGGACATGATGAGCAGTTCTTC. Translating it yields CASSSLRGHDEQFF.

V gene TRBV19 combines with J gene TRBJ2-7; tentative D call: TRBD1 (7 bases). The germline CDR1 and CDR2 sequences are LNHDA and SQIVND (reference sequence). V was shortened by 5 bases and J by 0 bases, with 11 bases between the two germline ends. The CDR3 runs to 14 residues. CDR3 DNA: TGTGCCAGTAGTGCGGGACAGTCCTCCTACGAGCAGTACTTC. Protein: CASSAGQSSYEQYF.

This chain links TRBV7-9 with TRBJ2-7; 8 positions agree with TRBD1. The CDR3 is made up of 15 amino acids. Germline loops: CDR1 SEHNR, CDR2 FQNEAQ (reference sequence). Trimming took 2 bases from V and 5 from J; bases not matched to a gene: 8. CDR3 protein: CASSLIQGDRHEQYF. DNA of the CDR3: TGTGCCAGCAGCTTAATACAGGGGGATCGGCACGAGCAGTACTTC.

This clone was found a few times. The rearrangement joins TRBV18 to TRBJ2-5; 11 bases line up with TRBD2. Trimming at V came to 4 bases and at J to 5 bases, leaving 6 bases not matched to a gene. This CDR3 spans 15 amino acids. Germline loops: CDR1 KGHSH, CDR2 LQKENI. The CDR3 region has the DNA TGTGCCAGCTCACGGGGACTAGCGGCGACGGAGACCCAGTACTTC. It translates to CASSRGLAATETQYF. Drawing the rest from reference TRBV18 and TRBJ2-5, the complete variable domain is NAGVMQNPRHLVRRRGQEARLRCSPMKGHSHVYWYRQLPEEGLKFMVYLQKENIIDESGMPKERFSAEFPKEGPSILRIQQVVRGDSAAYFCASSRGLAATETQYFGPGTRLLVL.